A single sample gave rise to the 28 T cell receptor beta chains below, sequenced in a study of blood T cells in healthy people across ages. PCR was performed a second time for about 7 to 11 cycles using a sample-barcoded 5' primer and a J-beta primer mix. TCRdb re-derived calls from the 5' RACE reads in MiXCR, one entry per CDR3 protein. The table lists more than 750,000 distinct CDR3 sequences, just under 30% of them singletons. In addition, the sample was reused for a study of T cells of mothers and their children.

Sample: blood. The receptors come from a woman in her 40s in good health.

This clonotype has only a few counts. The rearrangement uses TRBV5-1 and TRBJ2-7; 7 bases map to TRBD1. The end of the DNA aligns better with TRBJ2-5, so the J call may be wrong. The germline V gene encodes CDR1 SGHRS and CDR2 YFSETQ. CDR3 length: 14 residues. This CDR3 is CASSHGTVEGTQYF. The CDR3 DNA sequence: TGCGCCAGCAGCCATGGGACAGTAGAGGGGACCCAGTACTTC.

This clonotype was counted a few times. V usage is TRBV3-1 and J usage is TRBJ2-3, with a weak D call TRBD2 (5 bases). CDR1 is LGHDT and CDR2 is YNNKEL in the germline V gene (reference sequence). This CDR3 comprises 12 residues. V shed 2 bases and J shed 8 bases, with 8 bases lying between them. The CDR3 sequence is CASSQQEVTQYF. For the CDR3, the DNA is TGTGCCAGCAGCCAACAGGAGGTTACGCAGTATTTT.

This sequence joins TRBV11-1 and TRBJ1-2; no reliable D call. This CDR3 has 14 residues. The germline CDR1 and CDR2 sequences are SGHAT and FQDESV (reference sequence). Trimming cost V 5 bases and J 1 base, with 11 bases left between them. The CDR3 protein is CASSMAGYNYGYTF. In DNA form, the CDR3 reads TGTGCCAGCAGCATGGCGGGGTATAACTATGGCTACACCTTC.

The rearrangement joins TRBV20-1 to TRBJ1-1; D gene ambiguous. There are 11 residues in the CDR3. The V gene's germline CDR1 is DFQATT and CDR2 SNEGSKA (reference sequence). V gave up 4 bases and J gave up 4 bases, with 7 bases separating them. The CDR3 here is CSAIRVTEAFF. CDR3 sequence (DNA): TGCAGTGCTATAAGGGTCACTGAAGCTTTCTTT.

This clonotype was counted a few times. This sequence joins TRBV4-1 and TRBJ1-4, with D possibly TRBD1 on 5 matching bases. The CDR3 runs to 15 residues. CDR1 and CDR2 (germline): MGHRA, YSYEKL. V dropped 1 base and J dropped 5 bases, with 11 bases sitting between them. The CDR3 reads CASSQGSGENEKLFF. The DNA of the CDR3 is TGCGCCAGCAGCCAAGGGTCGGGGGAGAATGAAAAACTGTTTTTT.

This clonotype was seen repeatedly, ten times or more. The rearrangement uses TRBV7-9 and TRBJ2-1; D might be TRBD1 or TRBD2, each matching 5 bases. The CDR3 contains 15 residues. Germline CDR1 reads SEHNR; CDR2 reads FQNEAQ (reference sequence). V lost 2 bases, J lost 0 bases, and 8 bases lay in between. CDR3 sequence reads: CASSLKGSSYNEQFF. CDR3 bases: TGTGCCAGCAGCTTAAAGGGGAGCTCCTACAATGAGCAGTTCTTC.

This clonotype was seen more than once but under ten times. This chain links TRBV5-1 with TRBJ1-5; TRBD1 matches at 7 bases. V was pared by 0 bases and J by 9 bases, with 9 bases of the junction left unmatched. The CDR3 is made up of 15 amino acids. Germline CDR1 and CDR2: SGHRS and YFSETQ. Here the CDR3 DNA reads TGCGCCAGCAGCTTGGAGGGACAGAGCCAAGGGCCCCAGCATTTT. Translated: CASSLEGQSQGPQHF. Complete variable domain (other parts from reference TRBV5-1 and TRBJ1-5): KAGVTQTPRYLIKTRGQQVTLSCSPISGHRSVSWYQQTPGQGLQFLFEYFSETQRNKGNFPGRFSGRQFSNSRSEMNVSTLELGDSALYLCASSLEGQSQGPQHFGDGTRLSIL.

This clonotype was counted many times. J is TRBJ2-7 and V is TRBV29-1, with 14 bases aligning to TRBD2. Looked up from germline, CDR1 is SQVTM and CDR2 is ANQGSEA. V gave up 6 bases and J gave up 0 bases; unmatched junction bases: 7. This CDR3 region has 16 residues. CDR3 bases: TGCAGCGTGGCCGGGACTAGCGGGGGAAACTCCTACGAGCAGTACTTC. Translation: CSVAGTSGGNSYEQYF.

The chain is built from TRBV5-1 and TRBJ2-7; the D call may be TRBD1 or TRBD2 (6 bases each). Germline CDR1 and CDR2: SGHRS and YFSETQ. This CDR3 is 14 amino acids long. Trimming stripped 4 bases from V and 6 bases from J, with 17 bases between. This CDR3 is CASSGGLGIGEQYF. The DNA for the CDR3 is TGCGCCAGCAGCGGGGGGCTAGGGATAGGCGAGCAGTACTTC.

This clonotype has ten or more counts. This may be a read error, as it is one base from a much larger clone. The V call is TRBV18, the J call TRBJ2-1; D is perhaps TRBD1 or TRBD2 (5 bases each). The CDR3 length is 11 residues. Per the germline V gene, CDR1 is KGHSH and CDR2 is LQKENI. V was clipped by 5 bases and J by 6 bases, with 5 bases between them. The CDR3 is CASSGGNEQFF. DNA of the CDR3: TGTGCCAGCTCAGGGGGCAATGAGCAGTTCTTC.

A few counts support this clonotype. The chain uses TRBV27 and TRBJ2-2, with D possibly TRBD1 on 6 matching bases. CDR3 length equals 17 residues. V gave up 4 bases and J gave up 5 bases, with 20 bases separating them. Germline CDR1 and CDR2: MNHEY and SMNVEV (reference sequence). CDR3: CASSSTPPGQLTGELFF. The DNA for the CDR3 is TGTGCCAGCAGTTCAACGCCGCCGGGACAATTGACCGGGGAGCTGTTTTTT.

This clonotype was detected a few times. J is TRBJ2-3 and V is TRBV7-3; D unclear. V gave up 1 base and J gave up 5 bases, with 7 bases separating them. Germline loops: CDR1 SGHTA, CDR2 FQGTGA. The length of the CDR3 is 13 residues. In nucleotides, the CDR3 is TGTGCCAGCAGCTTAAGGGTCCAAGATACGCAGTATTTT. Translation gives CASSLRVQDTQYF. Using reference TRBV7-3 and TRBJ2-3 for the parts outside the CDR3, the full variable domain is GAGVSQTPSNKVTEKGKYVELRCDPISGHTALYWYRQSLGQGPEFLIYFQGTGAADDSGLPNDRFFAVRPEGSVSTLKIQRTERGDSAVYLCASSLRVQDTQYFGPGTRLTVL.

CDR3 DNA sequence: TGTGCCAGCAGCAGGGCCGGGGAGGGGTTCTATGGCTACACCTTC. Amino acid sequence: CASSRAGEGFYGYTF. The rearrangement joins TRBV7-3 to TRBJ1-2; tentative D call: TRBD1 (5 bases). This CDR3 region has 15 residues. Germline CDR1 is SGHTA and CDR2 is FQGTGA. The V end lost 5 bases, the J end lost 4 bases, and 17 bases lay between the germline ends.

This clonotype was counted ten times or more. The chain combines TRBV10-3 with TRBJ2-4; perhaps D is TRBD1 or TRBD2 (5 bases each). The CDR3 totals 16 residues. From germline, CDR1 is ENHRY and CDR2 SYGVKD. Trimming pared 2 bases from V and 0 bases from J, leaving 11 bases between. CDR3 region: CAISEEGQAAKNIQYF. The DNA of the CDR3 is TGTGCCATCAGTGAGGAGGGGCAGGCAGCCAAAAACATTCAGTACTTC.

In the case of this clonotype: A read error may explain this, as a much larger clone is one base away. The genes are TRBV10-2 and TRBJ1-1; D may be TRBD1 (5 bases). The CDR3 runs 14 residues. Trimming removed 5 bases from V and 9 bases from J, with 19 bases in between. From germline, CDR1 is WSHSY and CDR2 SAAADI. The CDR3 DNA reads TGCGCCAGCAGTCTGAACGGGGGAGGGACTAAAGCTTTCTTT. As protein: CASSLNGGGTKAFF.

On this clonotype: It may be a read error: a sequence one base away is much more abundant. V gene TRBV29-1 combines with J gene TRBJ2-5; 11 bases match TRBD2. The DNA end lines up better with TRBJ2-1; the J call may be wrong. CDR1 is SQVTM, CDR2 ANQGSEA, per germline. This CDR3 region has 13 residues. CDR3 nucleotide sequence: TGCAGCTCGGGACTAGCGGATCAAGAGACCCAGTTCTTC. Residues: CSSGLADQETQFF.

There are many counts of this clonotype. This rearrangement joins TRBV27 to TRBJ2-3; D is possibly TRBD1 (6 bases). This CDR3 is 17 amino acids long. Deletions cut 2 bases from V and 5 bases from J, with 20 bases between. The germline CDR1 and CDR2 sequences are MNHEY and SMNVEV (reference sequence). In nucleotides, the CDR3 is TGTGCCAGCAGTTTAGGGGGCCCTGGCAGGTTCGGAGATACGCAGTATTTT. It specifies CASSLGGPGRFGDTQYF.

The V gene is TRBV9, the J gene TRBJ2-7; the match to TRBD1 covers 7 bases. The germline CDR1 and CDR2 sequences are SGDLS and YYNGEE. CDR3 size: 14 residues. V lost 4 bases, J lost 5 bases, and 9 bases stayed unmatched. The CDR3 loop is CASSKTTGANEQYF. The CDR3 nucleotides read TGTGCCAGCAGCAAAACTACAGGGGCCAACGAGCAGTACTTC. Together with reference TRBV9 and TRBJ2-7, the CDR3 gives the full variable domain: DSGVTQTPKHLITATGQRVTLRCSPRSGDLSVYWYQQSLDQGLQFLIQYYNGEERAKGNILERFSAQQFPDLHSELNLSSLELGDSALYFCASSKTTGANEQYFGPGTRLTVT.

CDR3 loop: CASREAVSPWEPQYF. DNA of the CDR3: TGCGCCAGCAGAGAAGCGGTCAGTCCATGGGAGCCCCAGTACTTC. This chain connects TRBV4-1 to TRBJ2-5, with TRBD2 as a possible D gene (5 bases). With 6 bases removed from V and 9 bases from J, the gap between germline ends came to 23 bases. From germline, CDR1 is MGHRA and CDR2 YSYEKL. This CDR3 is 15 amino acids long.

There are a few counts of this clonotype. V and J are TRBV20-1 and TRBJ2-5; TRBD1 or TRBD2 may be the D gene (6 bases each). This CDR3 comprises 14 residues. V lost 3 bases to trimming and J lost 2 bases, with 13 bases between them. Per the germline V gene, CDR1 is DFQATT and CDR2 is SNEGSKA (reference sequence). CDR3 sequence reads: CSASERRGQETQYF. CDR3 in DNA: TGCAGTGCTAGCGAGCGGAGGGGGCAAGAGACCCAGTACTTC.

V gene TRBV12-3 or TRBV12-4 combines with J gene TRBJ2-1; TRBD2 matches 9 bases. The trim removed 3 bases at V and 6 bases at J, leaving 6 bases unmatched. The CDR3 loop spans 15 amino acids. Here the CDR3 reads CASSFRSGGPNEQFF. The CDR3 DNA reads as TGTGCCAGCAGTTTTAGGAGCGGGGGGCCCAATGAGCAGTTCTTC.

The V and J genes are TRBV7-9 and TRBJ1-4, with D perhaps TRBD1 (5 bases). Between the trimmed V and J ends, which lost 5 bases and 7 bases, there was a span of 14 bases. Per germline, CDR1 SEHNR and CDR2 FQNEAQ (reference sequence). This CDR3 spans 14 amino acids. CDR3 sequence: CASSPNPGGEKLFF. The DNA for the CDR3 is TGTGCCAGCAGCCCAAACCCGGGGGGTGAAAAACTGTTTTTT.

A few counts support this clonotype. The V gene is TRBV12-3 or TRBV12-4, the J gene TRBJ2-3; D not resolved. The CDR3 loop spans 13 amino acids. Trimming removed 6 bases from V and 2 bases from J, with 9 bases in between. CDR3 loop: CASRSDNTDTQYF. As DNA, the CDR3 is TGTGCCAGCAGAAGTGACAACACAGATACGCAGTATTTT.

This clonotype showed up just a few times. This chain connects TRBV5-5 to TRBJ1-1; 7 bases align to TRBD1. With 4 bases clipped from V and 7 bases from J, the junction kept 7 bases outside the gene matches. Germline loops: CDR1 SGHKS, CDR2 YYEKEE (reference sequence). This CDR3 is built from 13 residues. The CDR3 sequence: CASSPRDRLEAFF. The DNA of the CDR3 is TGTGCCAGCAGCCCTCGGGACAGACTTGAAGCTTTCTTT.

This clonotype was counted between two and nine times. A much larger clone differs by one base, so this may be a read error. This chain joins TRBV10-3 and TRBJ2-7, with 9 bases matching TRBD1. This CDR3 contains 16 residues. Per the germline V gene, CDR1 is ENHRY and CDR2 is SYGVKD. The CDR3 DNA is TGTGTCATCAGTGCGGAGCTTACAGGGGGCATCTACGAGCAGTACTTC. Protein sequence: CVISAELTGGIYEQYF.

J is TRBJ2-1 and V is TRBV9; D might be TRBD2 (5 bases). Germline loops: CDR1 SGDLS, CDR2 YYNGEE. Trimming cost V 0 bases and J 7 bases, with 11 bases left between them. This CDR3 is 14 amino acids long. The CDR3 is CASSVGRRGNEQFF. The CDR3 nucleotides read TGTGCCAGCAGCGTAGGGCGCAGAGGGAATGAGCAGTTCTTC. The full variable domain, with the rest looked up from reference TRBV9 and TRBJ2-1, is DSGVTQTPKHLITATGQRVTLRCSPRSGDLSVYWYQQSLDQGLQFLIQYYNGEERAKGNILERFSAQQFPDLHSELNLSSLELGDSALYFCASSVGRRGNEQFFGPGTRLTVL.

V gene TRBV7-9 combines with J gene TRBJ1-4; a weak D match, TRBD1 (5 bases). Germline-derived CDR1 and CDR2 are SEHNR and FQNEAQ (reference sequence). This CDR3 is 15 amino acids long. The V end lost 5 bases, the J end lost 1 base, and 11 bases lay between the germline ends. CDR3 nucleotides: TGTGCCAGCAGCGTAAAGGGGCGAACTAATGAAAAACTGTTTTTT. Its translation: CASSVKGRTNEKLFF.

The chain's CDR3 is CSAGTGTSQPQHF. The CDR3 DNA sequence: TGCAGTGCGGGGACAGGGACGAGTCAGCCCCAGCATTTT. The J gene is TRBJ1-5, the V gene TRBV20-1; 9 nucleotides line up with TRBD1. Germline V gene data show CDR1 as DFQATT and CDR2 as SNEGSKA (reference sequence). The V and J ends lost 6 bases and 6 bases, in that order; junction bases with no gene match: 6. This CDR3 has 13 residues.